This TCR beta chain was sequenced in a study of blood T cell repertoires in COVID-19. Study-level background: Collection of acute and convalescent COVID-19 samples took place in the United States, Italy and Spain. T cells, B-cell-depleted T cells, or PBMCs supplied cDNA or gDNA.

The CDR3 is made up of 13 amino acids. V was trimmed by 8 bases and J by 6 bases, leaving 14 bases between them. Germline CDR1 reads SGHTA; CDR2 reads FQGNSA. The participants were between about 18 and 95 years old and came from about two dozen US areas. Cohorts were determined from participant-reported clinical history. Profiling relied on immunoSEQ multiplex PCR, and the TCRdb table lists in-frame clones only, not all of them. The repertoire holds 250,000 or so clones, with around nine tenths as singletons. This sequence joins TRBV7-2 and TRBJ2-1; a weak D match, TRBD2 (6 bases). Sequenced sample: PBMCs or T cells enriched from blood (not recorded which). This TCR came from a woman between 50 and 59 years old who had recovered from COVID-19. The DNA of the CDR3 is TGTGCCAGCGGAGTCGGGAGCATCAATGAGCAGTTCTTC. Residues: CASGVGSINEQFF.